Listed here are 15 T cell receptor beta chains from one sample, sequenced in a study of regulatory T cells in long-lasting Graves disease. Time point defined: persistent/refractory GD, antithyroid drugs over 5 years with positive TRAb. Extracted PBMC RNA gave rise to the TCR library. Through Arm-PCR of CDR3 regions and iRepertoire HTBI primers, TCR beta libraries were built. TCRdb independently ran MiXCR on the multiplex PCR reads; one entry per CDR3 protein. The sample lists 400,000 to 450,000 distinct CDR3 sequences; 20% to 30% were seen once. Sequencing was performed on peripheral blood mononuclear cells (PBMCs), taken when the disease was refractory, from a patient treated with antithyroid drugs. The receptors come from a female donor with Graves disease.

The chain recombines TRBV6-1 with TRBJ2-7; maybe TRBD1 (5 bases). The length of the CDR3 is 13 residues. Per germline, CDR1 MNHNS and CDR2 SASEGT. The V end was cut by 6 bases, the J end by 2 bases, with 11 bases between. CDR3 protein: CASRAQATYEQYF. The CDR3, as DNA: TGTGCCAGCAGGGCACAGGCCACCTACGAGCAGTACTTC.

This clonotype was detected ten times or more. This chain joins TRBV2 and TRBJ1-6; TRBD1 is a possible D gene (5 bases). Trimming stripped 8 bases from V and 7 bases from J, with 12 bases between. Germline CDR1 reads SNHLY; CDR2 reads FYNNEI. The CDR3 is 13 amino acids. Here the CDR3 DNA reads TGTGCCAGCCATTCAGGGAGGAATTCACCCCTCCACTTT. This encodes CASHSGRNSPLHF.

This clonotype showed up many times. The J gene is TRBJ1-1, the V gene TRBV20-1; 8 bases align to TRBD1. The CDR3 totals 15 residues. In germline, CDR1 is DFQATT, CDR2 SNEGSKA (reference sequence). The V and J ends lost 4 bases and 1 base, in that order; junction bases with no gene match: 8. This CDR3 reads CSAKSTGVTNTEAFF. In DNA form, the CDR3 reads TGCAGTGCTAAATCGACAGGGGTGACGAACACTGAAGCTTTCTTT.

The chain uses TRBV28 and TRBJ1-5; D is uncertain. Trimming removed 1 base at V and 5 bases at J, with 18 bases between. Germline CDR1 is MDHEN and CDR2 is SYDVKM. This CDR3 spans 17 amino acids. CDR3 protein: CASSLLATASRDQPQHF. Written as DNA, the CDR3 is TGTGCCAGCAGTTTATTGGCGACTGCGTCAAGGGATCAGCCCCAGCATTTT.

Only a few counts were recorded for this clonotype. The chain links TRBV15 to TRBJ2-7, with unresolved D. Germline CDR1 and CDR2: LNHNV and YYDKDF (reference sequence). Trimming took 0 bases from V and 2 from J, leaving 11 bases between them. There are 15 residues in the CDR3. The CDR3 reads CATSREGGSTYEQYF. Written as DNA, the CDR3 is TGTGCCACCAGCAGAGAGGGTGGATCCACCTACGAGCAGTACTTC.

This clonotype was counted ten times or more. The chain links TRBV29-1 to TRBJ1-4; no clear D. There are 14 residues in the CDR3. From germline, CDR1 is SQVTM and CDR2 ANQGSEA. With 4 bases removed from V and 8 bases from J, the gap between germline ends came to 17 bases. The CDR3 region is CSVAPDEAREKLFF. The CDR3 nucleotides read TGCAGCGTTGCCCCCGACGAGGCTAGGGAAAAACTGTTTTTT.

This clonotype was detected many times. This chain connects TRBV11-2 to TRBJ1-6; D unresolved. Germline V gives CDR1 SGHAT, CDR2 FQNNGV. V was clipped by 3 bases and J by 7 bases, with 4 bases between them. CDR3 size: 12 residues. The DNA for the CDR3 is TGTGCCAGCAGCTTCCAGAATTCACCCCTCCACTTT. Protein: CASSFQNSPLHF.

This clonotype has a handful of counts. V and J are TRBV19 and TRBJ2-5; D gene unclear. V lost 7 bases, J lost 1 base, and 10 bases lay in between. Per the germline V gene, CDR1 is LNHDA and CDR2 is SQIVND (reference sequence). The CDR3 is 13 amino acids. CDR3 in amino acids: CASTPSPQETQYF. For the CDR3, the DNA is TGTGCCAGTACCCCGTCCCCCCAAGAGACCCAGTACTTC.

The CDR3 nucleotides read TGTGCCAGCAGTTCCCTCAACGGGGAGCTGTTTTTT. Translation: CASSSLNGELFF. The genes are TRBV6-9 and TRBJ2-2, with no clear D. CDR1 and CDR2 (germline): MNHGY, SVAAGI. V shed 4 bases and J shed 7 bases, with 7 bases lying between them. The CDR3 length is 12 residues.

The chain has TRBV12-5 and TRBJ2-2; D is tentatively TRBD1 or TRBD2 (6 bases each). V was cut by 4 bases and J by 6 bases, with 12 bases left in between. Looked up from germline, CDR1 is LGHNT and CDR2 is FRNRAP. The CDR3 sequence is 14 residues long. The CDR3 loop is CASGSNREAGELFF. The CDR3 DNA follows: TGTGCTAGTGGTTCAAACAGGGAGGCCGGGGAGCTGTTTTTT.

A remark on this clonotype: This clone may be a read error of a much larger clone one base away. V is TRBV28 and J is TRBJ1-1; D not certain. Germline V gives CDR1 MDHEN, CDR2 SYDVKM. The length of the CDR3 is 14 residues. The CDR3 here is CASSLVRGNTEALF. CDR3 DNA sequence: TGTGCCAGCAGTTTAGTCCGGGGAAACACTGAAGCTTTATTT.

This clonotype was counted at least ten times. V gene TRBV11-3 combines with J gene TRBJ2-7; D not certain. The CDR3 is 12 amino acids. The germline V gene has CDR1 SGHNT and CDR2 YENEEA. V was trimmed by 3 bases and J by 2 bases, leaving 5 bases between them. CDR3 region: CASSFTPYEQYF. The CDR3 DNA follows: TGTGCCAGCAGCTTCACCCCCTACGAGCAGTACTTC.

This clonotype was seen many times. The chain recombines TRBV12-3 or TRBV12-4 with TRBJ2-7, with D possibly matching TRBD1 (6 bases). V was clipped by 5 bases and J by 7 bases, with 12 bases between them. The CDR3 sequence is 12 residues long. The CDR3 region has the DNA TGTGCCAGCAGTCTGATTACAGGGGAGCAGTACTTC. This gives the protein CASSLITGEQYF.

In its sample, this clonotype was seen a few times. The CDR3 does not close with the conserved phenylalanine or tryptophan, likely indicating a read error. This chain connects TRBV20-1 to TRBJ1-4; D is unclear. Trimming removed 5 bases at V and 1 base at J, with 8 bases between. The CDR3 sequence is 13 residues long. Per the germline V gene, CDR1 is DFQATT and CDR2 is SNEGSKA (reference sequence). The DNA for the CDR3 is TGCAGTGCTGAACTTGGAACTAATGAAAAACTGTTTTCT. It is translated as CSAELGTNEKLFS.

This chain joins TRBV6-1 and TRBJ2-7; D unclear. V was trimmed by 6 bases and J by 3 bases, leaving 18 bases between them. Germline V gene lookup returns CDR1 MNHNS and CDR2 SASEGT. CDR3 size: 15 residues. CDR3 DNA sequence: TGTGCCAGCAGCCCCTCCCTTGCCCAAAGCTACGAGCAGTACTTC. Protein sequence: CASSPSLAQSYEQYF.